This T cell receptor (beta chain) emerged from a study of OX40 agonist ivuxolimab in advanced cancers. Regarding the research as a whole: Ivuxolimab was an agonistic, fully human IgG2 monoclonal antibody directed against OX40 (CD134), a costimulatory receptor. Peripheral TCRbeta sequencing aimed to test whether ivuxolimab altered TCR sequence diversity and caused clonal T-cell expansion. Three dose-escalation patients achieved partial responses, one with hepatocellular carcinoma and two with cutaneous melanoma. In the dose-escalation cohort, 82.7% of patients were male, and the mean age was 60 years with a range of roughly 23 to 79. Prior anti-PD-1, anti-PD-L1 or anti-CTLA-4 therapy was permitted, and approximately 41% of dose-escalation patients had received checkpoint inhibitors. Among the roughly 52 dose-escalation patients, roughly 20 had hepatocellular carcinoma, approximately 15 melanoma, 9 renal cell carcinoma and 9 head and neck cancer. The paper covers the monotherapy dose-escalation part of the phase I ivuxolimab trial, which included N of about 51 patients. Intravenous ivuxolimab was administered to patients every 2 weeks at six dose levels: 0.01, 0.1, 0.3, 1.5, 3 and 10 mg/kg.

To sequence the TCRbeta CDR3 region, genomic DNA was isolated from the sorted cells. The immunoSEQ Assay was used for sequencing of TCRbeta CDR3 regions. Drawn from immuneACCESS, this table holds only the in-frame rearrangements with V and J called that TCRdb kept. Clones are partly lost; checked studies trace under half to an unresolved V gene and leave the rest unexplained. Counted in this sample were approximately 65,000 clones; around 87% of them appeared once. The ten largest clones take up under 0.5% of the sample. Overall study outcomes, separate from this receptor: Low levels of normalized T-cell clonal expansion were also seen in some patients who did not respond. After ivuxolimab, more expanded clones were found on average in CD8+ T cells than in CD4+ T cells. Clonal expansion of both CD4+ and CD8+ blood T cells was observed from baseline to week 6 at doses 0.1 to 3.0 mg/kg. In the 0.1-3.0 mg/kg groups, partial responders were among the patients with the lowest normalized peripheral clonal expansion, particularly in CD8+ T cells. The antigen specificity of the peripheral T cells that underwent clonal expansion was not determined.

The trial excluded patients who had a history of autoimmune disease or were on systemic immunosuppression. Peripheral blood for TCR sequencing was collected from all dose cohorts at baseline, on cycle 4 day 1, and on cycle 7 day 1. The samples were drawn from a first-in-human, open-label, multicenter phase I dose-escalation trial of ivuxolimab. The trial enrolled adults with locally advanced or metastatic head and neck squamous cell, hepatocellular, melanoma or renal cell carcinoma. Before TCR sequencing, CD4+ T cells and CD8+ T cells from peripheral blood were sorted into separate populations. Between the V and J ends, shortened by 3 bases and 5 bases respectively, the junction contains 13 bases. The CDR3 has 14 amino acids, counting the end cysteine and phenylalanine. Only the CDR3 portion is preserved as DNA: 42 bases, with reading frame beginning at the first base. As encoded in the germline V gene, CDR1 is KGHSH while CDR2 is LQKENI.

Details on this clone: It has no known antigen specificity. Within one base of it there is no much larger clone, and no base qualities were kept.

This clonotype was sampled from an adult with an advanced solid tumor such as melanoma, head and neck, liver or kidney cancer. The sequenced sample was CD4+ or CD8+ T cells sorted from blood, obtained in a trial of the OX40 agonist ivuxolimab. The V and J segments used are TRBV18 and TRBJ2-5; no D gene is confidently identified. The nucleotides read TGTGCCAGCTCACCGACCTCCGGTGAGGAGACCCAGTACTTC. Translated, it reads CASSPTSGEETQYF.